The 5 T cell receptor beta chains below come from one sample, sequenced in a study of cytomegalovirus exposure and HLA in healthy donors. Both 60 Vbeta primers and 13 Jbeta primers went into the PCR. Some clones are missing from TCRdb's copy, which holds only in-frame ones; the method was immunoSEQ multiplex PCR. The repertoire holds 150,000 to 200,000 clones, around 80% seen once, with about 0.72% in the top ten. The specimen was PBMCs. Every receptor here comes from a woman aged 40 to 50 in good health and CMV-seronegative.

The V and J genes are TRBV9 and TRBJ2-1, with 9 positions matching TRBD1. The CDR3 length is 14 residues. Germline loops: CDR1 SGDLS, CDR2 YYNGEE. V dropped 4 bases and J dropped 7; count of bases not matched to a gene: 6. The DNA of the CDR3 is TGTGCCAGCAGCATGACAGGGGGGAATAATGAGCAGTTCTTC. Translated: CASSMTGGNNEQFF. Looking up the rest from reference TRBV9 and TRBJ2-1 gives the full variable domain: DSGVTQTPKHLITATGQRVTLRCSPRSGDLSVYWYQQSLDQGLQFLIQYYNGEERAKGNILERFSAQQFPDLHSELNLSSLELGDSALYFCASSMTGGNNEQFFGPGTRLTVL.

The CDR3 sequence: CASSEGTGVSNQPQHF. The CDR3 region has the DNA TGCGCCAGCAGTGAAGGGACAGGGGTTAGCAATCAGCCCCAGCATTTT. The V call is TRBV10-2, the J call TRBJ1-5; 10 bases line up with TRBD1. CDR1 and CDR2 from the germline V gene are WSHSY and SAAADI. After removal of 3 bases from V and 0 bases from J, the junction contained 2 bases not matched to a gene. The CDR3 contains 16 residues.

The chain carries TRBV19 and TRBJ2-2; D unclear. V lost 3 bases to trimming and J lost 0 bases, with 17 bases between them. The CDR3 has 18 residues. Germline V gene lookup returns CDR1 LNHDA and CDR2 SQIVND (reference sequence). The DNA for the CDR3 is TGTGCCAGTAGTATGTACCAGAACCCGTTCGCGAACACCGGGGAGCTGTTTTTT. Its protein product is CASSMYQNPFANTGELFF.

The V call is TRBV6-5, the J call TRBJ2-2; D might be TRBD1 (6 bases). CDR1 MNHEY and CDR2 SVGAGI come from the germline V gene. Trimming shortened V by 5 bases and J by 1 base, and 11 bases separated the two germline ends. The CDR3 covers 15 residues. CDR3 coding DNA: TGTGCCAGCAGTCGCTGGGACAAGAACACCGGGGAGCTGTTTTTT. It is translated as CASSRWDKNTGELFF.

The V gene is TRBV30, the J gene TRBJ1-2; 11 nucleotides match TRBD1. Germline V gene data show CDR1 as GTSNPN and CDR2 as SVGIG (reference sequence). The CDR3 is made up of 13 amino acids. V trimming: 3 bases; J trimming: 13 bases; junction bases outside the gene matches: 10. CDR3 DNA: TGTGCCTGGAGAGCGAAGGGACAGGGGGTATCCACCTTC. Translation gives CAWRAKGQGVSTF.